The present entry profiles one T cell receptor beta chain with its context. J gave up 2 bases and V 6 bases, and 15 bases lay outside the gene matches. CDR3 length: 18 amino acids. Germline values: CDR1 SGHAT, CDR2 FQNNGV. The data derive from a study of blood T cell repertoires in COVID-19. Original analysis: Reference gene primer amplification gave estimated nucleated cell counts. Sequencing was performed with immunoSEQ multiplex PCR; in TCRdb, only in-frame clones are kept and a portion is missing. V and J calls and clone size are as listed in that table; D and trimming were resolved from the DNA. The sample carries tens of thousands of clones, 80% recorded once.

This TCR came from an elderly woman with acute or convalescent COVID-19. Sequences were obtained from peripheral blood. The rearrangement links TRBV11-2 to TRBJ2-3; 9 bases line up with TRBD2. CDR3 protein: CASRPVAGERSITDTQYF. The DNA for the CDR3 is TGTGCCAGCAGGCCGGTAGCGGGGGAGAGGAGTATCACAGATACGCAGTATTTT.